This TCR beta chain stems from a study of identical twins. TCRdb re-called the 5' RACE reads through MiXCR, storing one row per CDR3 protein. Among around 250,000 distinct CDR3 sequences listed, about 8.3% were seen once. This clonotype was observed many times. The CDR3 runs 15 residues. The V end lost 0 bases, the J end lost 4 bases, and 13 bases lay between the germline ends. Germline V gene sequence: CDR1 LGHDT, CDR2 YNNKEL (reference sequence). These data were also reused for a study on yellow fever vaccine responses in identical twins.

This receptor was identified in a woman under 30 in good health. The chain employs TRBV3-1 and TRBJ2-7; D unresolved. Sequenced: CD8+ T cells sorted from blood. For the CDR3, the DNA is TGTGCCAGCAGCCAAGACGTAGTCCCCATTTACGAGCAGTACTTC. It yields the protein CASSQDVVPIYEQYF.